Following are 25 T cell receptor beta chains from one sample sequenced in a study of early T cells in non-severe SARS-CoV-2 infection. TCRdb redid the calling of the 5' RACE reads with MiXCR, one entry per CDR3 protein. Altogether about 100,000 distinct CDR3 sequences are present, 13% being singletons, with the ten largest covering 5% to 8%. The sequencing sample was made of whole blood. The receptors originated from an adult who was a healthcare worker with PCR-confirmed SARS-CoV-2 infection or an uninfected control (not recorded which).

This clonotype has at least ten counts. The chain employs TRBV4-1 and TRBJ2-7; D is perhaps TRBD2 (6 bases). The length of the CDR3 is 16 residues. The germline CDR1 and CDR2 sequences are MGHRA and YSYEKL. The V end lost 4 bases, the J end lost 1 base, and 17 bases lay between the germline ends. The CDR3 protein is CASSPGAGTGSYEQYF. CDR3 DNA: TGCGCCAGCAGCCCGGGCGCGGGGACGGGTTCCTACGAGCAGTACTTC.

This clonotype was found a few times. This chain connects TRBV11-2 to TRBJ1-2, with D uncertain. V was clipped by 1 base and J by 13 bases, with 13 bases between them. The CDR3 has 12 residues. Germline lookup yields CDR1 SGHAT and CDR2 FQNNGV. The chain's CDR3 is CASSLVRTPSTF. CDR3 sequence (DNA): TGTGCCAGCAGCTTAGTCCGGACCCCGAGCACCTTC.

This clonotype was counted only a few times. This chain uses TRBV20-1 with TRBJ2-3; D remains ambiguous. This CDR3 contains 13 residues. The germline V gene has CDR1 DFQATT and CDR2 SNEGSKA (reference sequence). Trimming shortened V by 4 bases and J by 3 bases, and 11 bases separated the two germline ends. The CDR3 loop is CSAKSRNTDTQYF. For the CDR3, the DNA is TGCAGTGCTAAGAGCAGAAATACAGATACGCAGTATTTT.

This clonotype was counted ten times or more. The chain combines TRBV7-6 with TRBJ2-3; D is unclear. This CDR3 is 14 amino acids long. V lost 1 base to trimming and J lost 6 bases, with 11 bases between them. CDR1 and CDR2 from the germline V gene are SGHVS and FNYEAQ. The CDR3 DNA follows: TGTGCCAGCAGCTTAGTGATGACATTTGATACGCAGTATTTT. Protein: CASSLVMTFDTQYF.

Notes on this clonotype: Possible read error: a much larger clone is one base away. V usage is TRBV6-1 and J usage is TRBJ1-5; TRBD1 matches 10 bases. The germline V gene has CDR1 MNHNS and CDR2 SASEGT. The CDR3 runs 15 residues. CDR3 residues: CTSSEAGTGVQPQHF. The DNA for the CDR3 is TGTACCAGCAGTGAAGCCGGGACAGGGGTCCAGCCCCAGCATTTT.

The CDR3 sequence is CASSLGTGAGPHTDTQYF. The CDR3 nucleotides are TGTGCCAGCAGCTTAGGGACGGGGGCCGGACCCCACACAGATACGCAGTATTTT. This rearrangement joins TRBV7-9 to TRBJ2-3; D could derive from TRBD1 or TRBD2 (6 bases each). The germline V and J ends were trimmed by 1 base and 2 bases, with 19 bases remaining between them. CDR1 and CDR2 (germline): SEHNR, FQNEAQ (reference sequence). This CDR3 spans 18 amino acids. Complete variable domain (other parts from reference TRBV7-9 and TRBJ2-3): DTGVSQNPRHKITKRGQNVTFRCDPISEHNRLYWYRQTLGQGPEFLTYFQNEAQLEKSRLLSDRFSAERPKGSFSTLEIQRTEQGDSAMYLCASSLGTGAGPHTDTQYFGPGTRLTVL.

The gene calls are TRBV11-2 and TRBJ2-7, with 7 bases aligning to TRBD1. The length of the CDR3 is 14 residues. The trim removed 5 bases at V and 6 bases at J, leaving 10 bases unmatched. Germline loops: CDR1 SGHAT, CDR2 FQNNGV. The CDR3 reads CASSRDRVHLEQYF. DNA for the CDR3: TGTGCCAGCAGCCGCGACAGGGTTCATCTCGAGCAGTACTTC.

This clonotype occurred a few times. The J gene is TRBJ2-4, the V gene TRBV6-6; D unclear. The CDR3 is made up of 14 amino acids. V was trimmed by 6 bases and J by 0 bases, leaving 9 bases between them. Germline V gene data show CDR1 as MNHNY and CDR2 as SVGAGI (reference sequence). The CDR3 sequence is CASSRSVAKNIQYF. The CDR3 bases are TGTGCCAGCAGCCGAAGTGTAGCCAAAAACATTCAGTACTTC.

The chain has TRBV4-3 and TRBJ2-7; TRBD2 is a possible D gene (6 bases). With 1 base removed from V and 4 bases from J, the gap between germline ends came to 14 bases. Looked up from germline, CDR1 is LGHNA and CDR2 is YSLEER. The CDR3 runs 15 residues. The DNA for the CDR3 is TGCGCCAGCAGCCAAGTAGACAACGGGGGATACGAGCAGTACTTC. Amino acids: CASSQVDNGGYEQYF.

This clonotype was seen only a few times. In nucleotides, the CDR3 is TGTGCCAGCAGCGTACCGGGGCGTTTGGACAATGAGCAGTTCTTC. This gives the protein CASSVPGRLDNEQFF. V is TRBV9 and J is TRBJ2-1; the D gene could be TRBD1 or TRBD2 (5 bases each). Germline V gene sequence: CDR1 SGDLS, CDR2 YYNGEE. The length of the CDR3 is 15 residues. The V end lost 1 base, the J end lost 5 bases, and 13 bases lay between the germline ends.

This clonotype occurred a few times. J is TRBJ2-1 and V is TRBV28; no clear D. Germline CDR1 reads MDHEN; CDR2 reads SYDVKM. CDR3 size: 13 residues. The V end was cut by 4 bases, the J end by 4 bases, with 8 bases between. The CDR3 bases are TGTGCCAGCAGTTCCACACCTTACAATGAGCAGTTCTTC. Protein: CASSSTPYNEQFF.

This clonotype has more than one count but fewer than ten. CDR3 region: CASSLAAQGLLSNQPQHF. The CDR3 coding sequence is TGTGCCAGCAGTTTAGCAGCACAGGGATTACTCAGCAATCAGCCCCAGCATTTT. V and J are TRBV12-3 or TRBV12-4 and TRBJ1-5, with D perhaps TRBD1 (6 bases). Trimming took off 0 bases at V and 1 base at J, with 16 bases between the two ends. The CDR3 contains 18 residues.

This clonotype occurred many times. V gene TRBV7-6 combines with J gene TRBJ2-1, with D possibly TRBD2 on 5 matching bases. The CDR3 covers 17 residues. From germline, CDR1 is SGHVS and CDR2 FNYEAQ. Trimming stripped 2 bases from V and 0 bases from J, with 14 bases between. The CDR3 nucleotides read TGTGCCAGCAGCTTAAGTGGTATTGGGAGCTCCTACAATGAGCAGTTCTTC. Translation gives CASSLSGIGSSYNEQFF.

This clonotype turned up a few times. The gene calls are TRBV9 and TRBJ2-1, with a tentative D call TRBD2 (5 bases). Germline CDR1 and CDR2: SGDLS and YYNGEE. The CDR3 spans 15 residues. The V gene lost 0 bases and the J gene lost 2 bases, with 9 bases spanning the gap. In DNA form, the CDR3 reads TGTGCCAGCAGCGTAGGAGGGCAGACCTACAATGAGCAGTTCTTC. Translated, it gives CASSVGGQTYNEQFF.

This sequence joins TRBV7-9 and TRBJ1-2; D gene unclear. This CDR3 is built from 14 residues. The V end lost 2 bases, the J end lost 5 bases, and 12 bases lay between the germline ends. Per the germline V gene, CDR1 is SEHNR and CDR2 is FQNEAQ (reference sequence). The CDR3 region is CASSLIAGPYGYTF. The CDR3 nucleotides read TGTGCCAGCAGCTTAATCGCAGGCCCTTATGGCTACACCTTC.

This clonotype was counted between two and nine times. The rearrangement links TRBV28 to TRBJ2-1, with D unclear. This CDR3 is built from 16 residues. Germline lookup yields CDR1 MDHEN and CDR2 SYDVKM. V was shortened by 4 bases and J by 4 bases, with 17 bases between the two germline ends. The CDR3 bases are TGTGCCAGCAGTTCCCTAAAGCGAGCGCCGTACAATGAGCAGTTCTTC. Encoded protein: CASSSLKRAPYNEQFF.

This clonotype was seen a few times. The J gene is TRBJ2-7, the V gene TRBV6-5; D is uncertain. Between the trimmed V and J ends, which lost 7 bases and 7 bases, there was a span of 14 bases. Germline V lookup: CDR1 MNHEY, CDR2 SVGAGI. The CDR3 is 12 amino acids. Here the CDR3 DNA reads TGTGCCAGCATGGCCACGCCGTTGGAGCAGTACTTC. Translated: CASMATPLEQYF.

This clonotype was picked up many times. The chain recombines TRBV7-9 with TRBJ2-5; D not resolved. The CDR3 covers 12 residues. Germline CDR1 reads SEHNR; CDR2 reads FQNEAQ (reference sequence). Trimming removed 1 base at V and 5 bases at J, with 5 bases between. CDR3 in DNA: TGTGCCAGCAGCTTAGAGGCCGAGACCCAGTACTTC. Translated: CASSLEAETQYF.

This clonotype was seen repeatedly, ten times or more. The V and J genes are TRBV7-9 and TRBJ2-1; the match to TRBD2 covers 11 bases. The trim removed 3 bases at V and 9 bases at J, leaving 4 bases unmatched. The germline V gene encodes CDR1 SEHNR and CDR2 FQNEAQ (reference sequence). The CDR3 has 14 residues. As DNA, the CDR3 is TGTGCCAGCAGCTTTAGGACTAGCGGGCTTGAGCAGTTCTTC. This codes for CASSFRTSGLEQFF.

This clonotype occurred many times. The V and J genes are TRBV28 and TRBJ2-7; D is perhaps TRBD2 (6 bases). The CDR3 runs 18 residues. V was shortened by 3 bases and J by 1 base, with 22 bases between the two germline ends. The germline V gene encodes CDR1 MDHEN and CDR2 SYDVKM. The CDR3 DNA follows: TGTGCCAGCAGTTTTCCAAAAGGTGTAGCGGTTAGGTCCTACGAGCAGTACTTC. It yields the protein CASSFPKGVAVRSYEQYF.

This clonotype was seen a handful of times. The chain employs TRBV7-7 and TRBJ2-1; 12 nucleotides line up with TRBD2. This CDR3 has 16 amino acids. The germline V gene has CDR1 SSHAT and CDR2 FNYEAQ (reference sequence). The V and J ends lost 5 bases and 5 bases, in that order; junction bases with no gene match: 7. The CDR3 loop reads CASSPAGLAGHNEQFF. CDR3 sequence (DNA): TGTGCCAGCAGCCCGGCTGGACTAGCGGGACACAATGAGCAGTTCTTC.

This chain links TRBV11-2 with TRBJ2-5; 12 bases fit TRBD2. CDR1 and CDR2 from the germline V gene are SGHAT and FQNNGV. V was pared by 4 bases and J by 2 bases, with 8 bases of the junction left unmatched. The CDR3 is made up of 17 amino acids. The CDR3 loop is CASSYRLAGVGQETQYF. As DNA, the CDR3 is TGTGCCAGCAGCTACCGACTAGCGGGAGTTGGGCAAGAGACCCAGTACTTC.

At least ten counts were recorded for this clonotype. The gene calls are TRBV12-3 or TRBV12-4 and TRBJ2-7; 9 bases are a match to TRBD1. J lost 3 bases, V lost 2 bases, and 8 bases had no gene match. The CDR3 sequence is 16 residues long. The CDR3 DNA sequence: TGTGCCAGCAGTTTAACCCTCCGGGACAGGGTCTACGAGCAGTACTTC. The encoded protein is CASSLTLRDRVYEQYF.

This sequence joins TRBV7-9 and TRBJ2-1, with 9 bases aligning to TRBD1. The germline V gene encodes CDR1 SEHNR and CDR2 FQNEAQ (reference sequence). The junction had 7 bases not matched to a gene; V was cut back by 1 base and J by 9 bases. The CDR3 has 15 amino acids. The DNA of the CDR3 is TGTGCCAGCAGCTTAGGGACAGGGGCCACGGTTGAGCAGTTCTTC. It translates to CASSLGTGATVEQFF.

The genes are TRBV6-5 and TRBJ2-3; the match to TRBD1 covers 11 bases. Germline trimming cut 8 bases from V and 8 bases from J; bases unmatched to any gene: 9. CDR3 length: 14 amino acids. Germline loops: CDR1 MNHEY, CDR2 SVGAGI. CDR3 sequence: CASLGTGGGGTQYF. DNA for the CDR3: TGTGCCAGCCTCGGGACAGGGGGAGGAGGTACGCAGTATTTT.